The 29 T cell receptor beta chains below were found in one sample sequenced in a study of shared clonotypes between healthy human individuals. Only in-frame clones appear in the TCRdb table, and some are missing; sequencing was by immunoSEQ multiplex PCR. In the table there are about 2.4 million clones, roughly 93% of which are singletons. Sample: naive CD4+ T cells from PBMCs. Indicated subset: CD45RA+ positively selected. Every receptor here comes from a man between 18 and 29 years old in good health. Some clones in this sample may be carry-over from other donors' samples.

The J gene is TRBJ2-7, the V gene TRBV4-1; TRBD2 matches at 7 bases. CDR3 length: 15 residues. V lost 0 bases, J lost 7 bases, and 9 bases stayed unmatched. Looked up from germline, CDR1 is MGHRA and CDR2 is YSYEKL. CDR3 sequence reads: CASSQEAASGGEQYF. The CDR3 DNA reads TGCGCCAGCAGCCAAGAGGCGGCTAGCGGAGGGGAGCAGTACTTC.

This chain uses TRBV29-1 with TRBJ2-1; D call uncertain. Between the trimmed V and J ends, which lost 4 bases and 10 bases, there was a span of 14 bases. CDR1 and CDR2 from the germline V gene are SQVTM and ANQGSEA. There are 12 residues in the CDR3. CDR3 sequence reads: CSVGTVGQEQFF. CDR3 DNA sequence: TGCAGCGTTGGAACCGTCGGGCAAGAGCAGTTCTTC.

V is TRBV12-5 and J is TRBJ2-6, with a tentative D call TRBD1 (6 bases). V lost 3 bases and J 4 bases, leaving 13 bases between the germline ends. The V gene's germline CDR1 is LGHNT and CDR2 FRNRAP. The CDR3 length is 16 residues. The CDR3 region has the DNA TGTGCTAGTGGTTTACAGGGCAGGATAGGGGCCAACGTCCTGACTTTC. It specifies CASGLQGRIGANVLTF.

In the case of this clone: This sequence may be a read error, since a much larger clone differs from it by one base. The chain is built from TRBV7-9 and TRBJ2-7; D call uncertain. In germline, CDR1 is SEHNR, CDR2 FQNEAQ (reference sequence). V was shortened by 0 bases and J by 6 bases, with 3 bases between the two germline ends. The CDR3 length is 11 residues. The chain's CDR3 is CASSLAFEQYF. The CDR3 coding sequence is TGTGCCAGCAGCTTAGCCTTCGAGCAGTACTTC.

This clone was detected once. The rearrangement uses TRBV7-3 and TRBJ2-7; 9 bases agree with TRBD1. Germline CDR1 SGHTA, CDR2 FQGTGA. With V trimmed by 5 bases and J by 6 bases, 14 bases remained unmatched. The CDR3 is made up of 16 amino acids. The CDR3 region is CASSPIRDRVVCEQYF. CDR3 in DNA: TGTGCCAGCAGCCCAATTAGGGACAGGGTCGTATGCGAGCAGTACTTC.

Remarks on this clone: Other DNA sequences in this specimen translate into the identical CDR3. The V call is TRBV20-1, the J call TRBJ1-1; unclear D gene. V lost 5 bases to trimming and J lost 5 bases, with 9 bases between them. The CDR3 spans 11 residues. CDR1 and CDR2 (germline): DFQATT, SNEGSKA (reference sequence). The CDR3, as DNA: TGCAGTGCTCTAGGGAGAACTGAAGCTTTCTTT. The encoded protein is CSALGRTEAFF.

This chain joins TRBV2 and TRBJ1-5; D might be TRBD1 (6 bases). CDR1 is SNHLY, CDR2 FYNNEI, per germline. The CDR3 covers 15 residues. The germline V and J ends were trimmed by 5 bases and 2 bases, with 13 bases remaining between them. The CDR3 region is CASSQGLVGNQPQHF. For the CDR3, the DNA is TGTGCCAGCAGTCAGGGGCTGGTGGGCAATCAGCCCCAGCATTTT.

The gene calls are TRBV29-1 and TRBJ2-2; 8 nucleotides match TRBD2. V lost 4 bases and J lost 3; bases outside the gene matches: 4. In germline, CDR1 is SQVTM, CDR2 ANQGSEA. CDR3 length: 14 amino acids. CDR3 region: CSVVIGRDTGELFF. The CDR3 nucleotides are TGCAGCGTTGTTATCGGGAGGGACACCGGGGAGCTGTTTTTT.

The rearrangement links TRBV11-2 to TRBJ2-1; D might be TRBD1 or TRBD2, each matching 7 bases. Trimming removed 5 bases at V and 0 bases at J, with 14 bases between. Germline CDR1 and CDR2: SGHAT and FQNNGV. The CDR3 totals 16 residues. CDR3 sequence (DNA): TGTGCCAGCAGCAGGGAGGGGGCATACTCCTACAATGAGCAGTTCTTC. This gives the protein CASSREGAYSYNEQFF.

The chain carries TRBV25-1 and TRBJ1-6; 7 bases line up with TRBD1. Germline V gene lookup returns CDR1 MGHDK and CDR2 SYGVNS. The CDR3 contains 14 residues. The junction had 11 bases not matched to a gene; V was cut back by 8 bases and J by 10 bases. The CDR3 coding sequence is TGTGCCAGCCGTACGACAGGGTTAGGCTCACCCCTCCACTTT. Residues: CASRTTGLGSPLHF.

The V gene is TRBV28, the J gene TRBJ1-3; TRBD1 is a possible D gene (6 bases). Trimming removed 6 bases at V and 0 bases at J, with 18 bases between. The CDR3 is 17 residues long. CDR1 MDHEN and CDR2 SYDVKM come from the germline V gene. The CDR3 sequence is CASRSLPDSHSGNTIYF. CDR3 coding DNA: TGTGCCAGCAGGAGCCTCCCGGACAGTCACTCTGGAAACACCATATATTTT.

The chain carries TRBV10-3 and TRBJ1-1, with 9 bases lining up with TRBD1. This CDR3 is 16 amino acids long. Germline V gene data show CDR1 as ENHRY and CDR2 as SYGVKD. Germline trimming cut 4 bases from V and 0 bases from J; bases unmatched to any gene: 6. The CDR3 coding sequence is TGTGCCATCAGTGGGGGGACAGGGTTACTGAACACTGAAGCTTTCTTT. Translating gives CAISGGTGLLNTEAFF.

This clone appeared a single time. This rearrangement joins TRBV7-2 to TRBJ2-3; the match to TRBD2 covers 8 bases. After removal of 2 bases from V and 7 bases from J, the junction contained 11 bases not matched to a gene. Germline CDR1 SGHTA, CDR2 FQGNSA. The CDR3 covers 16 residues. This chain's CDR3 is CASSLYRGRLPHTQYF. The CDR3 DNA is TGTGCCAGCAGCTTATATCGCGGGAGGCTCCCGCATACGCAGTATTTT.

The chain carries TRBV28 and TRBJ1-6; D remains ambiguous. The V end lost 6 bases, the J end lost 3 bases, and 15 bases lay between the germline ends. CDR1 and CDR2 (germline): MDHEN, SYDVKM. The CDR3 is 16 residues long. The CDR3 reads CASSPWRGFYNSPLHF. The CDR3 nucleotides read TGTGCCAGCAGCCCCTGGCGCGGGTTCTATAATTCACCCCTCCACTTT. The full variable domain, with the rest looked up from reference TRBV28 and TRBJ1-6, is DVKVTQSSRYLVKRTGEKVFLECVQDMDHENMFWYRQDPGLGLRLIYFSYDVKMKEKGDIPEGYSVSREKKERFSLILESASTNQTSMYLCASSPWRGFYNSPLHFGNGTRLTVT.

Concerning this clone itself: The same CDR3 can be traced to other DNA sequences in this sample. V usage is TRBV20-1 and J usage is TRBJ2-7; D gene ambiguous. V shed 3 bases and J shed 4 bases, with 7 bases lying between them. Germline V lookup: CDR1 DFQATT, CDR2 SNEGSKA (reference sequence). The CDR3 is 11 residues long. The CDR3 is CSASSGYEQYF. The CDR3 coding sequence is TGCAGTGCTAGTAGTGGATACGAGCAGTACTTC.

This chain uses TRBV6-5 with TRBJ2-3; D might be TRBD1 or TRBD2, each matching 5 bases. This CDR3 has 14 residues. Trimming took 2 bases from V and 4 from J, leaving 10 bases between them. Per germline, CDR1 MNHEY and CDR2 SVGAGI. Here the CDR3 reads CASSYGGFADTQYF. DNA for the CDR3: TGTGCCAGCAGTTACGGGGGTTTCGCAGATACGCAGTATTTT.

This clone has a single count. The V and J genes are TRBV18 and TRBJ2-3, with D tentatively TRBD1 (5 bases). The CDR3 is 17 residues long. Deletions cut 4 bases from V and 1 base from J, with 18 bases between. Germline CDR1 is KGHSH and CDR2 is LQKENI. The CDR3 DNA follows: TGTGCCAGCTCACTATTACAGGCAACAACGGGCACAGATACGCAGTATTTT. Translation: CASSLLQATTGTDTQYF.

This sequence joins TRBV28 and TRBJ2-7; 11 bases agree with TRBD2. Germline V gene data show CDR1 as MDHEN and CDR2 as SYDVKM. The CDR3 is 15 residues long. V lost 5 bases and J lost 2; bases outside the gene matches: 5. The CDR3, as DNA: TGTGCCAGCAGTACCGCTAGCGGGAGGACCTACGAGCAGTACTTC. This gives the protein CASSTASGRTYEQYF.

The chain has TRBV6-5 and TRBJ1-1, with D unclear. Per the germline V gene, CDR1 is MNHEY and CDR2 is SVGAGI. Trimming took 0 bases from V and 11 from J, leaving 16 bases between them. The CDR3 spans 14 residues. The CDR3 coding sequence is TGTGCCAGCAGTTACTCGAAGGAAAGATCTGGGGCTTTCTTT. Translated: CASSYSKERSGAFF.

Worth noting for this clone: This specimen includes other DNA sequences encoding the same CDR3. The chain recombines TRBV5-1 with TRBJ2-3; the D gene is possibly TRBD2 (6 bases). Between the trimmed V and J ends, which lost 2 bases and 4 bases, there was a span of 11 bases. This CDR3 has 14 amino acids. Per the germline V gene, CDR1 is SGHRS and CDR2 is YFSETQ. CDR3 coding DNA: TGCGCCAGCAGCTTAGTCGGAGGGGCAGATACGCAGTATTTT. Protein sequence: CASSLVGGADTQYF.

The genes are TRBV5-4 and TRBJ1-3; 9 positions agree with TRBD1. CDR1 is SGHNT and CDR2 is YYREEE in the germline V gene (reference sequence). CDR3 length equals 15 residues. The V segment lost 6 bases and the J segment 0 bases; nucleotides outside the gene matches: 4. CDR3 sequence reads: CASTDRGSSGNTIYF. The CDR3 region has the DNA TGTGCCAGCACGGACAGGGGCAGCTCTGGAAACACCATATATTTT.

This rearrangement joins TRBV11-2 to TRBJ2-3, with 9 bases matching TRBD2. The germline V gene encodes CDR1 SGHAT and CDR2 FQNNGV. The CDR3 runs 18 residues. Germline trimming cut 3 bases from V and 0 bases from J; bases unmatched to any gene: 10. The CDR3 reads CASSFGRTGTSSTDTQYF. DNA of the CDR3: TGTGCCAGCAGCTTCGGGCGAACCGGGACTAGCAGCACAGATACGCAGTATTTT.

Of note for this clone: Other DNA sequences in this sample translate to the same CDR3. V usage is TRBV5-1 and J usage is TRBJ2-5; a weak D match, TRBD2 (6 bases). V was clipped by 4 bases and J by 1 base, with 11 bases between them. The CDR3 extends over 14 amino acids. Germline CDR1 is SGHRS and CDR2 is YFSETQ. This chain's CDR3 is CASSHGTSQETQYF. CDR3 in DNA: TGCGCCAGCAGCCACGGGACTTCCCAAGAGACCCAGTACTTC.

A word on this clone: Different DNA sequences within this sample yield the same CDR3. The chain combines TRBV6-6 with TRBJ2-3; D gene unclear. This CDR3 is 13 amino acids long. Trimming left V 6 bases short and J 0 bases short, with 7 bases between. Germline V lookup: CDR1 MNHNY, CDR2 SVGAGI (reference sequence). CDR3 sequence: CASRLDSTDTQYF. The DNA of the CDR3 is TGTGCCAGCAGGCTCGACAGCACAGATACGCAGTATTTT.

This chain links TRBV27 with TRBJ2-2; 7 nucleotides line up with TRBD2. The germline CDR1 and CDR2 sequences are MNHEY and SMNVEV (reference sequence). Losses at the gene ends were 6 bases for V and 4 bases for J; bases not matched to a gene: 5. The CDR3 is 14 residues long. The CDR3 bases are TGTGCCAGCAGGCTAGCGGCGAGCACCGGGGAGCTGTTTTTT. Translated, it gives CASRLAASTGELFF.

V usage is TRBV6-5 and J usage is TRBJ2-7, with TRBD2 identical over 9 bases. V gave up 6 bases and J gave up 5 bases; unmatched junction bases: 8. Germline CDR1 is MNHEY and CDR2 is SVGAGI. CDR3 size: 14 residues. The CDR3 sequence: CASRSSGRTHEQYF. The CDR3 DNA follows: TGTGCCAGCAGGTCCAGCGGGAGGACCCACGAGCAGTACTTC.

This clone was picked up a small number of times. The sample has other DNA sequences that encode this CDR3 too. The V and J genes are TRBV18 and TRBJ1-5, with a weak D call TRBD1 (5 bases). Germline CDR1 KGHSH, CDR2 LQKENI. The CDR3 has 14 amino acids. The ends were cut back, 3 bases at V and 9 bases at J, with 15 bases in the middle. The CDR3 region is CASSPGTGGGPQHF. The CDR3, as DNA: TGTGCCAGCTCACCCGGGACCGGCGGAGGGCCCCAGCATTTT.

This chain links TRBV5-6 with TRBJ2-7; tentative D call: TRBD2 (5 bases). CDR1 is SGHDT, CDR2 YYEEEE, per germline. Trimming took off 3 bases at V and 2 bases at J, with 15 bases between the two ends. This CDR3 spans 15 amino acids. The CDR3 DNA is TGTGCCAGCAGCTCGTACAGACCCGGGGCCTACGAGCAGTACTTC. Translation gives CASSSYRPGAYEQYF.

The rearrangement links TRBV5-4 to TRBJ2-3; a possible D gene is TRBD2 (6 bases). This CDR3 is 16 amino acids long. The V and J ends lost 4 bases and 0 bases respectively, with 15 bases between them. From germline, CDR1 is SGHNT and CDR2 YYREEE (reference sequence). The CDR3 DNA reads as TGTGCCAGCAGCCCACGGGGCGGGGCCAGCACAGATACGCAGTATTTT. Residues: CASSPRGGASTDTQYF.